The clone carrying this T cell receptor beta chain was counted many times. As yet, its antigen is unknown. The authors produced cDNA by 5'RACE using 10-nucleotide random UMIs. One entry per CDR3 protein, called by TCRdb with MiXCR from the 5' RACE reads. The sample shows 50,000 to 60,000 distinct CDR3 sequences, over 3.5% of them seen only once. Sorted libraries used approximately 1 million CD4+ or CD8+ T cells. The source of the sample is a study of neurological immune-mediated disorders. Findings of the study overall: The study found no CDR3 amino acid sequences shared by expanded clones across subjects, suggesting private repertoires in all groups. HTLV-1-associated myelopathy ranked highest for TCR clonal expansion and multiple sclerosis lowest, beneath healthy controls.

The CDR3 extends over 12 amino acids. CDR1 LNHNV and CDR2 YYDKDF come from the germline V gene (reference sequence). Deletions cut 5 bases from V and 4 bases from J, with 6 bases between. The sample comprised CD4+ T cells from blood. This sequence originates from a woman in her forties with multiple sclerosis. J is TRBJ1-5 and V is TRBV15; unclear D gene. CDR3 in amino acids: CATSLGNQPQHF. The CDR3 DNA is TGTGCCACCAGCCTGGGGAATCAGCCCCAGCATTTT.